What follows is one T cell receptor (beta chain) and its context. The data are from a study of OX40 agonist ivuxolimab in advanced cancers. The V gene's germline CDR1 is SGHNT and CDR2 YENEEA. V was clipped by 5 bases and J by 8 bases, with 10 bases between them. The CDR3 length is 12 residues. The table came from immunoSEQ multiplex PCR; TCRdb's copy has only in-frame clones and leaves some out. Among some 40,000 clones, approximately 90% were seen once, and the ten largest hold 22%. The chain joins TRBV11-3 to TRBJ2-1; unclear D gene. Material: CD4+ or CD8+ T cells sorted from blood, obtained in a trial of the OX40 agonist ivuxolimab. This TCR was recovered from an adult with an advanced solid tumor such as melanoma, head and neck, liver or kidney cancer. CDR3 sequence reads: CASSPRSDEQFF. The CDR3 nucleotides are TGTGCCAGCAGCCCACGGTCTGATGAGCAGTTCTTC.